The entry that follows covers one T cell receptor (beta chain) sequence. Its target is unknown. The data were obtained in a study of T cells after yellow fever vaccination. General study results and limits: Shared CD4/CD8 clonotypes were a small share, likely from convergent recombination.

Template switching with 5'RACE generated the TCR cDNA and added a universal primer site and UMIs. Each CDR3 protein is one row after TCRdb ran MiXCR on the 5' RACE reads. The repertoire consists of 230,000 or so distinct CDR3 sequences, with approximately 3.6% occurring once and the leading ten covering 15% to 20%. The CDR3 consists of 15 residues. From germline, CDR1 is LNHDA and CDR2 SQIVND (reference sequence). V lost 2 bases and J lost 6, with 17 bases in between. This clonotype was sampled from a man aged 18-30 years who received the YFV17D yellow fever vaccine. This chain joins TRBV19 and TRBJ2-7; D uncertain. Source: PBMCs, taken 15 days after the yellow fever booster vaccination. In nucleotides, the CDR3 is TGTGCCAGTAGTATACCCAGGCCGCTAAAGTGCGAGCAGTACGTC. Translating it yields CASSIPRPLKCEQYV.